These 12 T cell receptor beta chains came from one sample sequenced in a study of identical twins. MiXCR, applied by TCRdb to the 5' RACE reads, yields one record per CDR3 protein. The sample lists 650,000 to 800,000 distinct CDR3 sequences; less than 10% were seen once. A further study also used this sample, focusing on yellow fever vaccine responses in identical twins.

Sequences were obtained from PBMCs. These receptors all come from a woman younger than 35 in good health.

The chain joins TRBV20-1 to TRBJ2-7, with 8 positions matching TRBD2. The junction had 19 bases not matched to a gene; V was cut back by 0 bases and J by 3 bases. Germline loops: CDR1 DFQATT, CDR2 SNEGSKA (reference sequence). The length of the CDR3 is 19 residues. CDR3 amino acids: CSARDRTSGPWGRVYEQYF. CDR3 DNA sequence: TGCAGTGCTAGAGATAGAACTAGCGGCCCTTGGGGGAGGGTCTACGAGCAGTACTTC.

This clonotype was recorded a few times. The rearrangement uses TRBV29-1 and TRBJ2-1; TRBD1 might be the D (5 bases). CDR3 size: 11 residues. Germline CDR1 reads SQVTM; CDR2 reads ANQGSEA. V lost 7 bases, J lost 1 base, and 5 bases lay in between. The CDR3, as DNA: TGCAGCGAGGGGTCCTACAATGAGCAGTTCTTC. Translated: CSEGSYNEQFF.

This clonotype appeared many times. The rearrangement joins TRBV12-3 or TRBV12-4 to TRBJ1-4; a weak D match, TRBD1 (6 bases). Between the trimmed V and J ends, which lost 6 bases and 1 base, there was a span of 9 bases. The CDR3 runs 14 residues. The CDR3 sequence: CASSVQGTNEKLFF. CDR3 nucleotide sequence: TGTGCCAGCAGCGTACAGGGAACTAATGAAAAACTGTTTTTT.

The sample holds a few counts of this clonotype. The genes are TRBV6-1 and TRBJ2-7, with D perhaps matching TRBD1 (5 bases). The CDR3 has 14 residues. The V gene lost 6 bases and the J gene lost 4 bases, with 16 bases spanning the gap. CDR1 MNHNS and CDR2 SASEGT come from the germline V gene. The CDR3 loop reads CASSPYDSAYEQYF. As DNA, the CDR3 is TGTGCCAGCAGCCCGTATGACAGTGCGTACGAGCAGTACTTC.

J is TRBJ2-7 and V is TRBV28, with D possibly matching TRBD1 (6 bases). Germline V gene data show CDR1 as MDHEN and CDR2 as SYDVKM. V shed 8 bases and J shed 4 bases, with 9 bases lying between them. This CDR3 is 11 amino acids long. In DNA, the CDR3 is TGTGCCAGCTGGGGGCCATACGAGCAGTACTTC. Residues: CASWGPYEQYF.

There are a few counts of this clonotype. At one of its ends the junction is not consistent with the germline gene, which may arise from a read error. This chain connects TRBV5-1 to TRBJ2-1, with 15 bases aligning to TRBD2. The CDR3 has 17 residues. Germline V CDR1 and CDR2: SGHRS, YFSETQ. CDR3 sequence reads: CASSSGLAGGNYNDQFF. CDR3 coding DNA: TGCGCCAGCAGCTCCGGACTAGCGGGGGGGAACTACAATGATCAGTTCTTC.

This clonotype was picked up a small number of times. CDR3 in DNA: TGTGCCAGCCACCCTTTACGGGACAGTTACAATGAGCAGTTCTTC. Translation gives CASHPLRDSYNEQFF. The genes are TRBV7-9 and TRBJ2-1, with 7 bases aligning to TRBD1. The length of the CDR3 is 15 residues. Germline loops: CDR1 SEHNR, CDR2 FQNEAQ (reference sequence). The trim removed 8 bases at V and 4 bases at J, leaving 11 bases unmatched.

This clonotype was counted only a few times. This rearrangement joins TRBV20-1 to TRBJ2-5; 7 nucleotides agree with TRBD1. Trimming took 4 bases from V and 7 from J; bases not matched to a gene: 9. The germline V gene encodes CDR1 DFQATT and CDR2 SNEGSKA (reference sequence). This CDR3 is built from 13 residues. The CDR3 DNA sequence: TGCAGTGCTACCATCACAGGGGCGGGGACCCAGTACTTC. Protein: CSATITGAGTQYF.

V usage is TRBV28 and J usage is TRBJ2-7; TRBD1 agrees at 8 bases. The V gene's germline CDR1 is MDHEN and CDR2 SYDVKM. V shed 6 bases, J shed 5 bases, and the junction held 6 bases outside the gene matches. The CDR3 totals 13 residues. For the CDR3, the DNA is TGTGCCAGCAGCATGGACAGGGTCAACGAGCAGTACTTC. This encodes CASSMDRVNEQYF.

The CDR3, as DNA: TGTGCCACACAGGGAGGCAATCAGCCCCAGCATTTT. Protein product: CATQGGNQPQHF. This rearrangement joins TRBV25-1 to TRBJ1-5, with D maybe TRBD1 (6 bases). V lost 10 bases and J lost 2, with 9 bases in between. Germline assignment: CDR1 MGHDK and CDR2 SYGVNS. This CDR3 is 12 amino acids long.

The V gene is TRBV6-1, the J gene TRBJ2-7; 16 bases are shared with TRBD2. The CDR3 covers 19 residues. CDR1 MNHNS and CDR2 SASEGT come from the germline V gene. J was trimmed by 6 bases and V by 7 bases; bases with no gene match: 18. CDR3 sequence (DNA): TGTGCCAGCAACCGCCTCAGTCCCGGGACTAGCGGGAGGGGCGGCGAGCAGTACTTC. This codes for CASNRLSPGTSGRGGEQYF.

The gene calls are TRBV18 and TRBJ2-7, with D uncertain. V was shortened by 3 bases and J by 0 bases, with 12 bases between the two germline ends. The CDR3 runs 15 residues. The germline V gene encodes CDR1 KGHSH and CDR2 LQKENI. The CDR3 sequence is CASSPPPASSYEQYF. The CDR3 DNA sequence: TGTGCCAGCTCACCTCCCCCGGCTAGCTCCTACGAGCAGTACTTC.